The clone carrying this T cell receptor (beta chain) was seen a handful of times. Its antigen remains unidentified. The entry originates in a study of blood T cells in healthy people across ages. Findings and limits, study-wide: The study regarded diversity estimates from one million T cells as underestimates. Changes seen in expanded clonotypes were possibly confounded by donor CMV status left unknown. Roughly linearly, TCR beta diversity per million T cells fell as age increased. Correlation between TCR beta diversity and naive T cell percentage was strong.

A second PCR, run for roughly 7 to 11 cycles, used a sample-barcoded 5' primer plus a J-beta primer mix. TCRdb re-called the 5' RACE reads with MiXCR, one entry per CDR3 protein. The sample holds about 750,000 distinct CDR3 sequences, around half seen once. The sequencing input was blood. This clonotype was obtained from a man aged 80 or over in good health.

The CDR3: CASSLEIETQYF. The CDR3 DNA follows: TGTGCCAGCAGTTTGGAGATCGAGACCCAGTACTTC. This chain links TRBV28 with TRBJ2-5, with unresolved D. V was clipped by 3 bases and J by 5 bases, with 7 bases between them. CDR3 size: 12 residues. CDR1 is MDHEN and CDR2 is SYDVKM in the germline V gene.